Presented here are 32 T cell receptor beta chains from one specimen sequenced in a study of beta chain features in type 1 diabetes. Regarding the study as a whole: Shorter TCRB CDR3s, moderately but significantly so, marked every one of the four CD4+ subsets in Type 1 diabetes patients.

These receptors' antigens are unknown. cDNA synthesis used the whole RNA isolate, giving expressed TCRB sequences. Clones were read by immunoSEQ multiplex PCR, and TCRdb kept only the in-frame ones, dropping some. The table includes a few hundred thousand clones, 8% to 10% detected once. Sequenced input: central memory CD4+ T cells from blood. The receptors here all came from a man aged 25 to 40 with type 1 diabetes.

This clone was counted between two and nine times. The chain combines TRBV4-2 with TRBJ2-2, with D maybe TRBD1 (5 bases). This CDR3 has 15 amino acids. Germline V gene lookup returns CDR1 LGHNA and CDR2 YNFKEQ. V was shortened by 0 bases and J by 3 bases, with 8 bases between the two germline ends. The CDR3 DNA is TGTGCCAGCAGCCAAGATCAGGGCTACACCGGGGAGCTGTTTTTT. Encoded protein: CASSQDQGYTGELFF.

Only a few counts were recorded for this clone. The V call is TRBV12-5, the J call TRBJ2-5; either TRBD1 or TRBD2 may supply D (6 bases each). Germline CDR1 LGHNT, CDR2 FRNRAP. V lost 6 bases and J 4 bases, leaving 12 bases between the germline ends. This CDR3 contains 13 residues. The CDR3 sequence is CASGDGGRETQYF. CDR3 in DNA: TGTGCTAGTGGAGACGGGGGCCGAGAGACCCAGTACTTC.

This clone came up a few times. This chain uses TRBV9 with TRBJ1-1; 9 bases match TRBD1. Germline V lookup: CDR1 SGDLS, CDR2 YYNGEE. CDR3 size: 14 residues. The V segment lost 6 bases and the J segment 8 bases; nucleotides outside the gene matches: 11. The CDR3 region is CASTRDRGLGEAFF. CDR3 sequence (DNA): TGTGCCAGCACCAGAGACAGGGGGTTAGGAGAAGCTTTCTTT.

This clone occurred a few times. The rearrangement joins TRBV2 to TRBJ2-6; possibly TRBD1 for D (5 bases). Germline CDR1 is SNHLY and CDR2 is FYNNEI. Trimming removed 8 bases from V and 0 bases from J, with 8 bases in between. This CDR3 is built from 14 residues. Written as DNA, the CDR3 is TGTGCCAGCTTTCAGGGCTCTGGGGCCAACGTCCTGACTTTC. Encoded protein: CASFQGSGANVLTF.

This clone was observed a few times. V is TRBV9 and J is TRBJ2-5; the D is unclear. This CDR3 spans 11 amino acids. Deletions cut 5 bases from V and 0 bases from J, with 2 bases between. Per germline, CDR1 SGDLS and CDR2 YYNGEE. CDR3 in DNA: TGTGCCAGCAGAGACCAAGAGACCCAGTACTTC. Amino acid sequence: CASRDQETQYF. Together with reference TRBV9 and TRBJ2-5, the CDR3 gives the full variable domain: DSGVTQTPKHLITATGQRVTLRCSPRSGDLSVYWYQQSLDQGLQFLIQYYNGEERAKGNILERFSAQQFPDLHSELNLSSLELGDSALYFCASRDQETQYFGPGTRLLVL.

The chain combines TRBV14 with TRBJ1-1, with 12 bases identical to TRBD1. The germline gives CDR1 SGHDN, CDR2 FVKESK. Unmatched junction bases numbered 7, after V lost 4 bases and J lost 4 bases. The CDR3 runs to 16 residues. CDR3 DNA sequence: TGTGCCAGCAGCCTGCGGGACAGGGGGCCGGGCACTGAAGCTTTCTTT. This translates into CASSLRDRGPGTEAFF. Drawing the rest from reference TRBV14 and TRBJ1-1, the complete variable domain is EAGVTQFPSHSVIEKGQTVTLRCDPISGHDNLYWYRRVMGKEIKFLLHFVKESKQDESGMPNNRFLAERTGGTYSTLKVQPAELEDSGVYFCASSLRDRGPGTEAFFGQGTRLTVV.

A word on this clone: Other DNA sequences in this specimen translate into the identical CDR3. The chain is built from TRBV6-6 and TRBJ1-1; D is possibly TRBD1 (6 bases). CDR1 and CDR2 from the germline V gene are MNHNY and SVGAGI (reference sequence). Trimming took off 5 bases at V and 2 bases at J, with 9 bases between the two ends. The CDR3 covers 13 residues. The chain's CDR3 is CASSQQGNTEAFF. Here the CDR3 DNA reads TGTGCCAGCAGTCAACAGGGTAACACTGAAGCTTTCTTT.

This chain connects TRBV11-2 to TRBJ2-1; no reliable D call. The V end lost 1 base, the J end lost 7 bases, and 8 bases lay between the germline ends. This CDR3 contains 13 residues. Germline values: CDR1 SGHAT, CDR2 FQNNGV. The CDR3 is CASSLGQANEQFF. DNA of the CDR3: TGTGCCAGCAGCTTAGGTCAAGCAAATGAGCAGTTCTTC. The variable domain in full, completed from reference TRBV11-2 and TRBJ2-1, reads EAGVAQSPRYKIIEKRQSVAFWCNPISGHATLYWYQQILGQGPKLLIQFQNNGVVDDSQLPKDRFSAERLKGVDSTLKIQPAKLEDSAVYLCASSLGQANEQFFGPGTRLTVL.

This clone was seen just once. Compared with germline, one end of the junction differs, possibly owing to a read error. At the DNA level, this CDR3 is encoded by other sequences in the same sample as well. V and J are TRBV7-8 and TRBJ1-5; D is undetermined. The CDR3 runs 15 residues. Germline loops: CDR1 SGHVS, CDR2 FQNEAQ. In DNA, the CDR3 is TGTGCCAGCAGCCGAGGAAGGGTCGGCAATCAGCCCCAGCATTTC. Translating it yields CASSRGRVGNQPQHF.

A few counts support this clone. V is TRBV27 and J is TRBJ2-1; perhaps TRBD2 as D (6 bases). CDR3 length: 15 amino acids. CDR1 MNHEY and CDR2 SMNVEV come from the germline V gene (reference sequence). V lost 10 bases and J lost 2, with 18 bases in between. CDR3 nucleotides: TGTGCCACGCAACTACCCGGGACTCCCTACAATGAGCAGTTCTTC. The encoded protein is CATQLPGTPYNEQFF.

This clone was seen a handful of times. The rearrangement joins TRBV28 to TRBJ2-7; the D call may be TRBD1 or TRBD2 (5 bases each). With 5 bases removed from V and 9 bases from J, the gap between germline ends came to 26 bases. CDR3 size: 16 residues. The germline gives CDR1 MDHEN, CDR2 SYDVKM. The CDR3 DNA is TGTGCCAGCAGTCCCCCCTCAGCGAGGGGAGAAAGTGGGCAGTACTTC. This sequence encodes CASSPPSARGESGQYF. Variable domain in full (rest from reference TRBV28 and TRBJ2-7): DVKVTQSSRYLVKRTGEKVFLECVQDMDHENMFWYRQDPGLGLRLIYFSYDVKMKEKGDIPEGYSVSREKKERFSLILESASTNQTSMYLCASSPPSARGESGQYFGPGTRLTVT.

The V call is TRBV7-2, the J call TRBJ2-7, with unresolved D. V lost 2 bases and J 3 bases, leaving 14 bases between the germline ends. CDR1 is SGHTA and CDR2 is FQGNSA in the germline V gene. This CDR3 has 15 residues. The CDR3 loop reads CASSLFPVISYEQYF. Here the CDR3 DNA reads TGTGCCAGCAGCTTATTTCCGGTTATAAGCTACGAGCAGTACTTC.

The gene calls are TRBV6-1 and TRBJ2-2, with TRBD1 as a possible D gene (5 bases). Trimming left V 1 base short and J 3 bases short, with 12 bases between. Germline CDR1 reads MNHNS; CDR2 reads SASEGT. This CDR3 has 16 amino acids. The CDR3: CASSEVGVLHTGELFF. The CDR3, as DNA: TGTGCCAGCAGTGAAGTAGGGGTATTGCACACCGGGGAGCTGTTTTTT.

The chain has TRBV29-1 and TRBJ1-6; D gene unclear. This CDR3 has 11 residues. Trimming took off 8 bases at V and 7 bases at J, with 9 bases between the two ends. From germline, CDR1 is SQVTM and CDR2 ANQGSEA. CDR3 sequence reads: CSLRLNSPLHF. As DNA, the CDR3 is TGCAGCCTGAGGCTGAATTCACCCCTCCACTTT.

This clone was detected ten times or more. The V gene is TRBV18, the J gene TRBJ2-5; possibly TRBD1 for D (6 bases). Trimming took off 4 bases at V and 5 bases at J, with 17 bases between the two ends. The CDR3 length is 15 residues. Looked up from germline, CDR1 is KGHSH and CDR2 is LQKENI. The CDR3 spells CASSLGWTAMETQYF. The CDR3 region has the DNA TGTGCCAGCTCACTAGGCTGGACAGCGATGGAGACCCAGTACTTC.

This clone was detected many times. The CDR3 spells CASSQAKGSGANVLTF. Here the CDR3 DNA reads TGCGCCAGCAGCCAAGCGAAGGGCTCTGGGGCCAACGTCCTGACTTTC. The gene calls are TRBV4-3 and TRBJ2-6; no firm D call. The CDR3 consists of 16 residues. Per the germline V gene, CDR1 is LGHNA and CDR2 is YSLEER. V was shortened by 1 base and J by 0 bases, with 7 bases between the two germline ends.

The CDR3 DNA is TGTGCCAGCAGCCAGGGACAGGTACTCTACAATGAGCAGTTCTTC. Protein: CASSQGQVLYNEQFF. The chain carries TRBV11-3 and TRBJ2-1; 8 nucleotides agree with TRBD1. Germline V CDR1 and CDR2: SGHNT, YENEEA. The CDR3 covers 15 residues. V shed 5 bases, J shed 3 bases, and the junction held 6 bases outside the gene matches.

The rearrangement uses TRBV19 and TRBJ2-2; a possible D gene is TRBD2 (6 bases). Trimming took off 5 bases at V and 1 base at J, with 14 bases between the two ends. The CDR3 extends over 16 amino acids. CDR1 and CDR2 from the germline V gene are LNHDA and SQIVND (reference sequence). The DNA for the CDR3 is TGTGCCAGTAGTTTCGCTGGAGCGGGGAACACCGGGGAGCTGTTTTTT. Translation gives CASSFAGAGNTGELFF.

The chain employs TRBV18 and TRBJ1-4; D remains unclear. CDR3 length: 12 residues. The V gene's germline CDR1 is KGHSH and CDR2 LQKENI. V lost 0 bases, J lost 10 bases, and 6 bases lay in between. The CDR3 spells CASSPPGGKLFF. The CDR3 nucleotides read TGTGCCAGCTCACCACCGGGTGGAAAACTGTTTTTT.

This chain uses TRBV6-6 with TRBJ2-1, with 7 bases matching TRBD1. V lost 6 bases and J lost 2; bases outside the gene matches: 7. The CDR3 runs 15 residues. The germline CDR1 and CDR2 sequences are MNHNY and SVGAGI (reference sequence). In DNA, the CDR3 is TGTGCCAGCAGATTACGACAGGGAACCTACAATGAGCAGTTCTTC. Its protein is CASRLRQGTYNEQFF.

This clone was counted only a few times. The rearrangement uses TRBV7-8 and TRBJ2-5; D is ambiguous. The ends were cut back, 3 bases at V and 5 bases at J, with 13 bases in the middle. The CDR3 consists of 14 residues. Per the germline V gene, CDR1 is SGHVS and CDR2 is FQNEAQ. This CDR3 reads CASSFSAVGETQYF. The DNA for the CDR3 is TGTGCCAGCAGCTTCTCGGCGGTTGGGGAGACCCAGTACTTC. The whole variable domain, filled in from reference TRBV7-8 and TRBJ2-5, reads GAGVSQSPRYKVAKRGQDVALRCDPISGHVSLFWYQQALGQGPEFLTYFQNEAQLDKSGLPSDRFFAERPEGSVSTLKIQRTQQEDSAVYLCASSFSAVGETQYFGPGTRLLVL.

This clone was picked up a small number of times. This chain uses TRBV5-5 with TRBJ1-2, with no clear D. Germline CDR1 reads SGHKS; CDR2 reads YYEKEE (reference sequence). The CDR3 has 15 amino acids. The V gene lost 0 bases and the J gene lost 6 bases, with 15 bases spanning the gap. The CDR3 loop is CASSLGAGVGNGYTF. The CDR3 region has the DNA TGTGCCAGCAGCTTGGGGGCAGGAGTGGGAAATGGCTACACCTTC. Full variable domain (remainder filled in from reference TRBV5-5 and TRBJ1-2): DAGVTQSPTHLIKTRGQQVTLRCSPISGHKSVSWYQQVLGQGPQFIFQYYEKEERGRGNFPDRFSARQFPNYSSELNVNALLLGDSALYLCASSLGAGVGNGYTFGSGTRLTVV.

The chain is built from TRBV28 and TRBJ2-7; 7 bases map to TRBD1. V shed 5 bases, J shed 2 bases, and the junction held 6 bases outside the gene matches. Germline CDR1 reads MDHEN; CDR2 reads SYDVKM. The CDR3 sequence is 14 residues long. Here the CDR3 DNA reads TGTGCCAGCAGTGGACGGGACAGAACCTACGAGCAGTACTTC. As protein: CASSGRDRTYEQYF.

This clone has just a few counts. V gene TRBV7-2 combines with J gene TRBJ2-1, with 7 bases identical to TRBD2. The ends lost 5 bases at V and 9 bases at J; junction bases unmatched: 13. Germline V gene sequence: CDR1 SGHTA, CDR2 FQGNSA. The CDR3 extends over 15 amino acids. The CDR3 DNA is TGTGCCAGCAGCCCCCACACCGCGGGAGTCGGTGAGCAGTTCTTC. This codes for CASSPHTAGVGEQFF.

This clone was counted only a few times. This chain connects TRBV11-1 to TRBJ1-4; no definite D call. The CDR3 extends over 13 amino acids. Per the germline V gene, CDR1 is SGHAT and CDR2 is FQDESV (reference sequence). V lost 3 bases and J lost 5, with 7 bases in between. The CDR3 loop reads CASSFSENEKLFF. In DNA form, the CDR3 reads TGTGCCAGCAGCTTTTCAGAGAATGAAAAACTGTTTTTT.

This clone was observed a handful of times. V usage is TRBV7-9 and J usage is TRBJ2-3; the D gene could be TRBD1 or TRBD2 (5 bases each). Trimming shortened V by 5 bases and J by 12 bases, and 12 bases separated the two germline ends. This CDR3 is 11 amino acids long. Germline V gene lookup returns CDR1 SEHNR and CDR2 FQNEAQ (reference sequence). In DNA, the CDR3 is TGTGCCAGCAGCCTGGAGAGGGACCAGTATTTT. It is translated as CASSLERDQYF.

This clone was seen at least ten times. Just one base apart from a much larger clone, this may be a read error. This CDR3 is also generated by other DNA sequences in the sample. The chain links TRBV4-2 to TRBJ2-5; 7 nucleotides line up with TRBD1. Germline V lookup: CDR1 LGHNA, CDR2 YNFKEQ. There are 12 residues in the CDR3. V lost 4 bases and J lost 4; bases outside the gene matches: 0. The CDR3 sequence: CASSRDRETQYF. CDR3 in DNA: TGTGCCAGCAGCCGGGACAGAGAGACCCAGTACTTC.

The V and J genes are TRBV16 and TRBJ2-7; 8 bases align to TRBD1. There are 15 residues in the CDR3. With V trimmed by 4 bases and J by 2 bases, 7 bases remained unmatched. The V gene's germline CDR1 is KGHSY and CDR2 FQNENV. The CDR3 coding sequence is TGTGCCAGCAGCCCGGGGACAGGAGCCACCTACGAGCAGTACTTC. This sequence encodes CASSPGTGATYEQYF.

On this clone: Other DNA sequences in the sample encode the same CDR3. This rearrangement joins TRBV18 to TRBJ1-3, with D unresolved. CDR1 KGHSH and CDR2 LQKENI come from the germline V gene. V was pared by 2 bases and J by 0 bases, with 8 bases between. The CDR3 spans 15 residues. The CDR3 DNA follows: TGTGCCAGCTCACCAGGAGGCAGCTCTGGAAACACCATATATTTT. Its protein product is CASSPGGSSGNTIYF.

The chain has TRBV6-1 and TRBJ1-1; no clear D. The CDR3 length is 12 residues. Germline loops: CDR1 MNHNS, CDR2 SASEGT. V lost 7 bases, J lost 3 bases, and 9 bases lay in between. CDR3 coding DNA: TGTGCCAGCACCGGACCGTACACTGAAGCTTTCTTT. Translation: CASTGPYTEAFF.

The genes are TRBV13 and TRBJ2-1; 7 positions match TRBD2. J lost 8 bases, V lost 0 bases, and 10 bases had no gene match. Germline loops: CDR1 PRHDT, CDR2 FYEKMQ (reference sequence). CDR3 size: 16 residues. Here the CDR3 reads CASSLGRGLGFDEQFF. DNA for the CDR3: TGTGCCAGCAGCTTAGGCCGCGGACTAGGCTTCGATGAGCAGTTCTTC.

The sample holds many counts of this clone. The chain is built from TRBV25-1 and TRBJ1-4, with a possible D match to TRBD1 (6 bases). V lost 3 bases and J lost 0, with 11 bases in between. Germline loops: CDR1 MGHDK, CDR2 SYGVNS. The CDR3 length is 16 residues. The CDR3 sequence is CASSDLKGATNEKLFF. In DNA form, the CDR3 reads TGTGCCAGCAGTGATCTTAAGGGGGCAACTAATGAAAAACTGTTTTTT.